A selection of T cell receptor beta chains follows, all from one sample in a study of T cell changes during pregnancy in multiple sclerosis. The protocol was immunoSEQ multiplex PCR, while the TCRdb copy is restricted to in-frame clones and leaves out a portion. The sample has some 95,000 clones; 80% to 95% are singletons. The starting material was peripheral blood, obtained in the first trimester of pregnancy. Source of these receptors: a female donor with multiple sclerosis, enrolled in a pregnancy study. CDR3s include the opening cysteine and the closing phenylalanine or tryptophan. A D gene is named only where the DNA matches it firmly. Expanded clones get a size class; other rows say once, few or many, or leave the size out.

clone size | D gene | J gene | V gene | CDR3 DNA | CDR3 protein
. | TRBD2 | TRBJ2-3 | TRBV4-3 | TGCGCCAGCAGCCAAGATCCAGCTTCTAGCGGTAGCACAGATACGCAGTATTTT | CASSQDPASSGSTDTQYF
. | . | TRBJ2-7 | TRBV28 | TGTGCCAGCAGTTCCTGGGTCTCTCAGGGCTACGAGCAGTACTTC | CASSSWVSQGYEQYF
. | TRBD2 | TRBJ2-7 | TRBV5-1 | TGCGCCAGCAGCTTGGGGGGGGGAGACTACGAGCAGTACTTC | CASSLGGGDYEQYF
. | . | TRBJ2-3 | TRBV18 | TGTGCCAGCTCACCACCGGCCCGAAGCACAGATACGCAGTATTTT | CASSPPARSTDTQYF
. | TRBD2 | TRBJ2-1 | TRBV9 | TGTGCCAGCAGCGTAGAGGGAGACCTAGCGGGAGCGTCATACAATGAGCAGTTCTTC | CASSVEGDLAGASYNEQFF
. | . | TRBJ2-6 | TRBV5-4 | TGTGCCAGCAGGCCCGGGACTGCCCTCTCTGGGGCCAACGTCCTGACTTTC | CASRPGTALSGANVLTF
few | TRBD1 | TRBJ2-7 | TRBV27 | TGTGCCAGCAGTTTTACAGGGGCTCTCTACGAGCAGTACTTC | CASSFTGALYEQYF
. | . | TRBJ1-3 | TRBV19 | TGTGCCAGTAGTCACAGGGGAAACACCATATATTTT | CASSHRGNTIYF
. | . | TRBJ2-7 | TRBV30 | TGTGCCTGGAAATTCAGGGCGGACTCCTACGAGCAGTACTTC | CAWKFRADSYEQYF
. | . | TRBJ2-1 | TRBV28 | TGTGCCAGCGGGAGTCTTACCTACAATGAGCAGTTCTTC | CASGSLTYNEQFF
. | . | TRBJ2-7 | TRBV5-1 | TGCGCCAGCAGCTCACAGGGATGGGTAGACGAGCAGTACTTC | CASSSQGWVDEQYF
. | TRBD1 | TRBJ1-1 | TRBV28 | TGTGCCAGCAGTACGGGACAGCCAGAAGCTTTCTTT | CASSTGQPEAFF
. | . | TRBJ1-5 | TRBV7-9 | TGTGCCAGCAGCTCCACTGCAGGGGTCGGTCAGCCCCAGCATTTT | CASSSTAGVGQPQHF
. | . | TRBJ2-1 | TRBV6-1 | TGTGCCAGCAGGTTTGGACCGGGACATCAGTTCTTC | CASRFGPGHQFF
. | TRBD1 | TRBJ2-3 | TRBV5-4 | TGTGCCAGCAGCTTTGAGGGGGCTCTAATCCACGCCACGCAGTATTTT | CASSFEGALIHATQYF
. | TRBD1 | TRBJ2-3 | TRBV12-5 | TGTGCTAGTGGTCACCGGGACAGGGGAACAGATACGCAGTATTTT | CASGHRDRGTDTQYF
. | TRBD2 | TRBJ2-2 | TRBV18 | TGTGCCAGCTCACCGGCGGGGGCCGGGGAGCTGTTTTTT | CASSPAGAGELFF
. | TRBD2 | TRBJ2-7 | TRBV13 | TGTGCCAGCAGCCAGCGAGCCGGGACTAATTTTTCCTACGAGCAGTACTTC | CASSQRAGTNFSYEQYF
. | . | TRBJ2-1 | TRBV5-1 | TGCGCCAGCAGCTACGGGACTTACAATGAGCAGTTCTTC | CASSYGTYNEQFF
. | TRBD2 | TRBJ2-5 | TRBV5-1 | TGCGCCAGCAGCCAGCTACTAGCGGCTCAAGAGACCCAGTACTTC | CASSQLLAAQETQYF
. | . | TRBJ2-3 | TRBV27 | TGTGCCAGCAGTTTGATCCGTACACCCCCCACAGATACGCAGTATTTT | CASSLIRTPPTDTQYF
. | TRBD2 | TRBJ2-7 | TRBV28 | TGTGCCAGCAGTATTATAGCGGGAGGGCCCTACGAGCAGTACTTC | CASSIIAGGPYEQYF
. | . | TRBJ2-7 | TRBV27 | TGTGCCAGTTCCTTGACAGGAAACGAGCAGTACTTC | CASSLTGNEQYF
. | . | TRBJ2-5 | TRBV28 | TGTGCCAGCAGTTTGTTCGAAACAGGGCGGGTGCGGACCCAGTACTTC | CASSLFETGRVRTQYF
. | TRBD2 | TRBJ2-7 | TRBV13 | TGTGCCAGCAGCTTAGGCCCTCCTAGCGGGCGGCACTACGAGCAGTACTTC | CASSLGPPSGRHYEQYF
. | TRBD2 | TRBJ2-3 | TRBV28 | TGTGCCAGCAGTTTTGAGGGAGGGGCTACAGATACGCAGTATTTT | CASSFEGGATDTQYF
. | TRBD1 | TRBJ1-2 | TRBV5-6 | TGTGCCAGCAGCGGGGGACAGGGACCCTATGGCTACACCTTC | CASSGGQGPYGYTF
. | TRBD1 | TRBJ2-1 | TRBV19 | TGTGCCAGTACCCCCAGGGGGCGGGCGTCCTACAATGAGCAGTTCTTC | CASTPRGRASYNEQFF
. | TRBD2 | TRBJ2-7 | TRBV11-3 | TGTGCCAGCAGACCTCGAATCAGTTGGGGGGGGGAATTC | CASRPRISWGGEF
few | . | TRBJ1-5 | TRBV19 | TGTGCCAGTAGTATCGCCTCGGGGGGTTATAGCAATCAGCCCCAGCATTTT | CASSIASGGYSNQPQHF
. | . | TRBJ2-1 | TRBV10-2 | TGCGCCAGCAGTCAGTCCCCAGATGAGCAGTTCTTC | CASSQSPDEQFF
. | . | TRBJ2-2 | TRBV19 | TGTGCCAGCCCCTCAGGCACCGGGGAGCTGTTTTTT | CASPSGTGELFF
. | . | TRBJ1-3 | TRBV6-5 | TGTGCCAGCAGTTCCAGGGGAGCCTCTGGAAACACCATATATTTT | CASSSRGASGNTIYF
. | . | TRBJ2-1 | TRBV25-1 | TGTGCCAGCAGTGAATCGGGGGGCCTAATCAACAATGAGCAGTTCTTC | CASSESGGLINNEQFF
. | TRBD2 | TRBJ2-1 | TRBV7-9 | TGTGCCAGCAGCTTAACTAGCGGAGACAATGAGCAGTTCTTC | CASSLTSGDNEQFF
. | TRBD2 | TRBJ2-7 | TRBV29-1 | TGCAGCGTAAAGATCGGGGGGGACCAGGGCGAGCAGTACTTC | CSVKIGGDQGEQYF
. | . | TRBJ1-1 | TRBV27 | TGTGCCAGCAGTCTTGGGGCCCCGAACACTGAAGCTTTCTTT | CASSLGAPNTEAFF
. | . | TRBJ2-2 | TRBV4-1 | TGCGCCAGCAGCCAAGATCCCCGCGGAGCGAACACCGGGGAGCTGTTTTTT | CASSQDPRGANTGELFF
. | TRBD2 | TRBJ2-7 | TRBV14 | TGTGCCAGCAGCCTCAGACGAGCGGGGGCCTACGAGCAGTACTTC | CASSLRRAGAYEQYF
. | . | TRBJ2-3 | TRBV2 | TGTGCCAGCAGGGTCCCCGGGATCTCCACAGATACGCAGTATTTT | CASRVPGISTDTQYF
. | . | TRBJ2-7 | TRBV7-9 | TGTGCCAGCAGTCCAACAGGGAACGAGCAGTACTTC | CASSPTGNEQYF
. | . | TRBJ1-3 | TRBV15 | TGTGCCACCAGCAGAGTAGAGGTTACCTCTGGAAACACCATATATTTT | CATSRVEVTSGNTIYF
. | TRBD1 | TRBJ1-4 | TRBV15 | TGTGCCACCACCGGGACAGGATCTAATGAAAAACTGTTTTTT | CATTGTGSNEKLFF
. | . | TRBJ2-7 | TRBV5-1 | TGCGCCAGCAGCTTAATTCAGGGAGGCGAGCAGTACTTC | CASSLIQGGEQYF
. | . | TRBJ2-5 | TRBV28 | TGTGCCAGCAGTTTTTTCGCGGGACGGGAGACCCAGTACTTC | CASSFFAGRETQYF